This paragraph covers one T cell receptor (beta chain) sequence. The sample is drawn from a study of pediatric ulcerative colitis. Generated by immunoSEQ multiplex PCR, the TCRdb table keeps only in-frame clones and is missing some. The sample shows fewer than 40,000 clones, less than 90% of them seen only once. No immunosuppressive drugs were given to ulcerative colitis patients before diagnostic colonoscopy. Trimming took 0 bases from V and 7 from J; bases not matched to a gene: 9. The CDR3 totals 16 residues. Per germline, CDR1 SGDLS and CDR2 YYNGEE. V usage is TRBV9 and J usage is TRBJ2-7, with 11 bases identical to TRBD2. Sequencing was done on a sample of blood. The clonotype originates from a girl between 5 and 17 years old with moderate ulcerative colitis. CDR3 DNA: TGTGCCAGCAGCGTAGGTATTAGCGGGAGGGTCGAGGAGCAGTACTTC. Protein: CASSVGISGRVEEQYF. The whole variable domain, filled in from reference TRBV9 and TRBJ2-7, reads DSGVTQTPKHLITATGQRVTLRCSPRSGDLSVYWYQQSLDQGLQFLIQYYNGEERAKGNILERFSAQQFPDLHSELNLSSLELGDSALYFCASSVGISGRVEEQYFGPGTRLTVT.